The clone carrying this TCR beta chain was seen only once. Its matching antigen is unknown. Arm-PCR of CDR3 regions and iRepertoire HTBI primers were used to build TCR beta libraries. TCRdb analysed the multiplex PCR reads with MiXCR anew, one entry per CDR3 protein. The sample contains around 400,000 distinct CDR3 sequences, 20% to 25% of which appear only once. This entry belongs to a study of regulatory T cells in long-lasting Graves disease. For the study at large: Over 5 years of antithyroid drugs with positive TSH receptor antibodies was taken to mean persistent Graves' disease.

Study-wide findings and caveats: Since the sample size was small, accuracy may have been reduced. Newly diagnosed patients shared about a thousand public clonotypes; persistent patients shared some 2,600.

The sample's time point: persistent/refractory GD, antithyroid drugs over 5 years with positive TRAb. RNA extracted from PBMCs served as the sequencing template. CDR1 is SEHNR, CDR2 FQNEAQ, per germline (reference sequence). This CDR3 region has 16 residues. The junction had 6 bases not matched to a gene; V was cut back by 1 base and J by 4 bases. This TCR was sampled from a woman in her forties with Graves disease. The V and J genes are TRBV7-9 and TRBJ2-5; 10 nucleotides agree with TRBD2. Sequences were derived from peripheral blood mononuclear cells (PBMCs), sampled when the disease was refractory, from a patient treated with antithyroid drugs. Written as DNA, the CDR3 is TGTGCCAGCAGCTTAGTCGTAGCGGGAGGAGGAGAGACCCAGTACTTC. Protein: CASSLVVAGGGETQYF.